The 23 T cell receptor beta chains below all came from one sample that was sequenced in a study of control samples from healthy donors and cancer patients. The protocol was immunoSEQ multiplex PCR, while the TCRdb copy is restricted to in-frame clones and leaves out a portion. This table holds 98,000 or so clones, around three quarters found once. Sequences were obtained from blood. The receptors derive from a woman in her 30s in good health.

This chain connects TRBV5-1 to TRBJ2-1, with TRBD1 matching over 7 bases. The CDR3 loop spans 15 amino acids. The V gene end was trimmed by 4 bases and the J gene end by 0 bases; junction bases not matched to a gene: 4. Germline V gene data show CDR1 as SGHRS and CDR2 as YFSETQ. This CDR3 reads CASSEQGSSYNEQFF. Here the CDR3 DNA reads TGCGCCAGCAGCGAACAGGGGAGCTCCTACAATGAGCAGTTCTTC.

In its sample, this clone was seen once. This chain links TRBV19 with TRBJ1-2; D gene unclear. V was clipped by 9 bases and J by 8 bases, with 19 bases between them. The CDR3 runs 13 residues. Germline V lookup: CDR1 LNHDA, CDR2 SQIVND (reference sequence). The CDR3, as DNA: TGTGCCAGCTTTGCCTGGGCTAAAGGGGGCTACACCTTC. It specifies CASFAWAKGGYTF.

The V gene is TRBV29-1, the J gene TRBJ1-2; D remains ambiguous. CDR3 length: 12 residues. Trimming took 4 bases from V and 6 from J, leaving 12 bases between them. Germline lookup yields CDR1 SQVTM and CDR2 ANQGSEA. The CDR3 loop reads CSVARHSDGYTF. CDR3 DNA: TGCAGCGTTGCACGGCACTCGGATGGCTACACCTTC.

This rearrangement joins TRBV29-1 to TRBJ1-1; no firm D call. The CDR3 is 12 residues long. V dropped 5 bases and J dropped 1 base, with 8 bases sitting between them. Germline V CDR1 and CDR2: SQVTM, ANQGSEA. For the CDR3, the DNA is TGCAGCGTTCTCGTCCCGAACACTGAAGCTTTCTTT. Translation: CSVLVPNTEAFF. Using reference TRBV29-1 and TRBJ1-1 for the parts outside the CDR3, the full variable domain is SAVISQKPSRDICQRGTSLTIQCQVDSQVTMMFWYRQQPGQSLTLIATANQGSEATYESGFVIDKFPISRPNLTFSTLTVSNMSPEDSSIYLCSVLVPNTEAFFGQGTRLTVV.

For the CDR3, the DNA is TGTGCCAGCAGCCCCGGGGACACCTATGAAAAACTGTTTTTT. It is translated as CASSPGDTYEKLFF. The chain links TRBV7-6 to TRBJ1-4; maybe TRBD1 (6 bases). This CDR3 has 14 residues. Germline V gene data show CDR1 as SGHVS and CDR2 as FNYEAQ. V dropped 5 bases and J dropped 6 bases, with 13 bases sitting between them.

This chain links TRBV12-2 with TRBJ1-2; the DNA was not used to check the table's D call, TRBD1. TRBV12-2 is described as a pseudogene. CDR3 length: 16 residues. CDR3: CASRLDYGQGNYGYTF. The DNA of the CDR3 is TGTGCAAGTCGCTTAGATTATGGACAGGGGAACTATGGCTACACCTTC.

V gene TRBV7-2 combines with J gene TRBJ2-1, with unresolved D. The V gene lost 2 bases and the J gene lost 11 bases, with 13 bases spanning the gap. There are 13 residues in the CDR3. Germline V gives CDR1 SGHTA, CDR2 FQGNSA. Here the CDR3 reads CASSLSTGRQQFF. In DNA, the CDR3 is TGTGCCAGCAGCTTAAGTACGGGCAGGCAGCAGTTCTTC.

V usage is TRBV3-1 (or the pseudogene TRBV3-2) and J usage is TRBJ1-6; 8 nucleotides align to TRBD1. Germline CDR1 reads LGHDT; CDR2 reads YNNKEL (reference sequence). The trim removed 7 bases at V and 10 bases at J, leaving 9 bases unmatched. CDR3 length: 14 amino acids. CDR3 protein: CASNDRGNRSPLHF. The DNA of the CDR3 is TGTGCCAGCAACGACAGGGGAAATAGATCACCCCTCCACTTT.

The chain employs TRBV5-1 and TRBJ1-6, with a tentative D call TRBD1 (5 bases). Trimming pared 3 bases from V and 7 bases from J, leaving 14 bases between. This CDR3 region has 15 residues. Germline V CDR1 and CDR2: SGHRS, YFSETQ. The CDR3 protein is CASSWAGASNSPLHF. Written as DNA, the CDR3 is TGCGCCAGCAGCTGGGCCGGGGCCTCCAATTCACCCCTCCACTTT. The variable domain in full, completed from reference TRBV5-1 and TRBJ1-6, reads KAGVTQTPRYLIKTRGQQVTLSCSPISGHRSVSWYQQTPGQGLQFLFEYFSETQRNKGNFPGRFSGRQFSNSRSEMNVSTLELGDSALYLCASSWAGASNSPLHFGNGTRLTVT.

The chain recombines TRBV9 with TRBJ2-3; D may be TRBD1 (7 bases). Germline CDR1 and CDR2: SGDLS and YYNGEE. Between the trimmed V and J ends, which lost 4 bases and 2 bases, there was a span of 14 bases. CDR3 size: 15 residues. The chain's CDR3 is CASSPRGTDTDTQYF. The CDR3 DNA is TGTGCCAGCAGCCCCCGCGGGACAGACACAGATACGCAGTATTTT.

This chain connects TRBV11-2 to TRBJ2-7; no definite D call. The V end was cut by 0 bases, the J end by 3 bases, with 12 bases between. The CDR3 loop spans 15 amino acids. Germline values: CDR1 SGHAT, CDR2 FQNNGV. The CDR3 reads CASSLEEAPNYEQYF. In DNA, the CDR3 is TGTGCCAGCAGCTTAGAAGAGGCACCTAACTACGAGCAGTACTTC.

The gene calls are TRBV30 and TRBJ1-3; D gene uncertain. The CDR3 is 15 amino acids. Trimming took off 2 bases at V and 0 bases at J, with 11 bases between the two ends. Germline V CDR1 and CDR2: GTSNPN, SVGIG (reference sequence). The CDR3 region has the DNA TGTGCCTGGAGTCCGTCCTCGTTCTCTGGAAACACCATATATTTT. As protein: CAWSPSSFSGNTIYF. Combining the CDR3 with reference TRBV30 and TRBJ1-3 gives the whole variable domain SQTIHQWPATLVQPVGSPLSLECTVEGTSNPNLYWYRQAAGRGLQLLFYSVGIGQISSEVPQNLSASRPQDRQFILSSKKLLLSDSGFYLCAWSPSSFSGNTIYFGEGSWLTVV.

V is TRBV7-8 and J is TRBJ1-5; 9 positions agree with TRBD1. The V gene end was trimmed by 2 bases and the J gene end by 5 bases; junction bases not matched to a gene: 10. Germline values: CDR1 SGHVS, CDR2 FQNEAQ. This CDR3 is built from 17 residues. The CDR3: CASSLSGPGQGYQPQHF. The CDR3 coding sequence is TGTGCCAGCAGCTTATCCGGACCGGGACAGGGCTATCAGCCCCAGCATTTT.

V and J are TRBV18 and TRBJ1-2; TRBD1 matches at 7 bases. V shed 4 bases and J 5 bases; nucleotides not matched to a gene: 1. From germline, CDR1 is KGHSH and CDR2 LQKENI. The CDR3 totals 12 residues. CDR3 sequence: CASSRDSYGYTF. Written as DNA, the CDR3 is TGTGCCAGCTCACGGGACAGTTATGGCTACACCTTC. The full variable domain, rest sourced from reference TRBV18 and TRBJ1-2, is NAGVMQNPRHLVRRRGQEARLRCSPMKGHSHVYWYRQLPEEGLKFMVYLQKENIIDESGMPKERFSAEFPKEGPSILRIQQVVRGDSAAYFCASSRDSYGYTFGSGTRLTVV.

The J gene is TRBJ2-7, the V gene TRBV7-2; D is possibly TRBD1 or TRBD2 (6 bases each). This CDR3 contains 15 residues. Trimming took 4 bases from V and 1 from J, leaving 14 bases between them. Germline V gene lookup returns CDR1 SGHTA and CDR2 FQGNSA. The DNA of the CDR3 is TGTGCCAGCAGCTCTACAGGGACTCTTTCCTACGAGCAGTACTTC. The encoded protein is CASSSTGTLSYEQYF.

The chain joins TRBV7-8 to TRBJ2-3, with 7 bases fitting TRBD1. The CDR3 contains 16 residues. The V gene's germline CDR1 is SGHVS and CDR2 FQNEAQ. The ends lost 2 bases at V and 0 bases at J; junction bases unmatched: 5. DNA for the CDR3: TGTGCCAGCAGCTTAAGGGGGCGAGCTAGCACAGATACGCAGTATTTT. As protein: CASSLRGRASTDTQYF.

The CDR3 sequence: CASSSGLVGIQYF. The DNA of the CDR3 is TGTGCCAGCAGCTCGGGTCTCGTCGGCATTCAGTACTTC. The chain employs TRBV7-9 and TRBJ2-4; no clear D. Trimming pared 4 bases from V and 9 bases from J, leaving 13 bases between. Germline CDR1 is SEHNR and CDR2 is FQNEAQ (reference sequence). The CDR3 loop spans 13 amino acids.

This chain connects TRBV30 to TRBJ1-1; TRBD1 might be the D (5 bases). V gave up 0 bases and J gave up 0 bases, with 11 bases separating them. The CDR3 consists of 15 residues. Germline V lookup: CDR1 GTSNPN, CDR2 SVGIG (reference sequence). CDR3 coding DNA: TGTGCCTGGAGTGTACGGGGCAGCCTGAACACTGAAGCTTTCTTT. It yields the protein CAWSVRGSLNTEAFF. The full variable domain, its missing parts supplied by reference TRBV30 and TRBJ1-1, is SQTIHQWPATLVQPVGSPLSLECTVEGTSNPNLYWYRQAAGRGLQLLFYSVGIGQISSEVPQNLSASRPQDRQFILSSKKLLLSDSGFYLCAWSVRGSLNTEAFFGQGTRLTVV.

V is TRBV11-2 and J is TRBJ2-5; D is unclear. CDR1 and CDR2 (germline): SGHAT, FQNNGV. V gave up 3 bases and J gave up 1 base, with 6 bases separating them. This CDR3 spans 13 amino acids. The CDR3 here is CASSFAIQETQYF. The CDR3 region has the DNA TGTGCCAGCAGCTTCGCGATCCAAGAGACCCAGTACTTC. The variable domain in full, completed from reference TRBV11-2 and TRBJ2-5, reads EAGVAQSPRYKIIEKRQSVAFWCNPISGHATLYWYQQILGQGPKLLIQFQNNGVVDDSQLPKDRFSAERLKGVDSTLKIQPAKLEDSAVYLCASSFAIQETQYFGPGTRLLVL.

The chain has TRBV6-1 and TRBJ2-1; D might be TRBD2 (6 bases). V shed 2 bases and J shed 10 bases, with 15 bases lying between them. The CDR3 has 14 amino acids. CDR1 is MNHNS, CDR2 SASEGT, per germline. CDR3 coding DNA: TGTGCCAGCAGTGAAAGTGTTAGCGGATGGGAGCAGTTCTTC. This translates into CASSESVSGWEQFF.

The chain links TRBV19 to TRBJ1-1, with 7 bases lining up with TRBD1. V gave up 7 bases and J gave up 0 bases; unmatched junction bases: 2. The CDR3 has 13 residues. The germline V gene has CDR1 LNHDA and CDR2 SQIVND (reference sequence). CDR3 DNA: TGTGCCAGTAAAGACAGGGTGAACACTGAAGCTTTCTTT. Protein sequence: CASKDRVNTEAFF.

The V and J genes are TRBV6-1 and TRBJ2-2, with 7 nucleotides matching TRBD1. V shed 3 bases, J shed 2 bases, and the junction held 6 bases outside the gene matches. CDR3 length: 16 amino acids. Germline V gene sequence: CDR1 MNHNS, CDR2 SASEGT. The CDR3 bases are TGTGCCAGCAGTGATAGGATAGGGGGCAACACCGGGGAGCTGTTTTTT. Protein product: CASSDRIGGNTGELFF.

This clone has only a few counts. The rearrangement uses TRBV19 and TRBJ1-4; tentatively, D is TRBD1 (5 bases). V was trimmed by 6 bases and J by 3 bases, leaving 11 bases between them. Germline CDR1 is LNHDA and CDR2 is SQIVND (reference sequence). CDR3 size: 14 residues. CDR3 DNA: TGTGCCAGTAGCCGGGGGTCGGCTAATGAAAAACTGTTTTTT. Protein product: CASSRGSANEKLFF.